The clone carrying this T cell receptor (beta chain) was counted once. The second PCR ran about 6 to 12 cycles with a sample-barcoded 5' primer and J-beta primers. Using its own MiXCR run on the 5' RACE reads, TCRdb lists one record per CDR3 protein. The sample has about 1.4 million distinct CDR3 sequences; 59% are singletons. The sample originates from a study of blood T cells in healthy people across ages. The ends lost 9 bases at V and 4 bases at J; junction bases unmatched: 6. Germline assignment: CDR1 SNHLY and CDR2 FYNNEI. The CDR3 sequence is 12 residues long. The chain combines TRBV2 with TRBJ2-7; TRBD1 aligns across 7 bases. This sequence originates from a man aged 18 to 30 in good health. The specimen was blood. CDR3 sequence (DNA): TGTGCCAGTCAGGGGGATGCTTACGAGCAGTACTTC. Protein product: CASQGDAYEQYF.